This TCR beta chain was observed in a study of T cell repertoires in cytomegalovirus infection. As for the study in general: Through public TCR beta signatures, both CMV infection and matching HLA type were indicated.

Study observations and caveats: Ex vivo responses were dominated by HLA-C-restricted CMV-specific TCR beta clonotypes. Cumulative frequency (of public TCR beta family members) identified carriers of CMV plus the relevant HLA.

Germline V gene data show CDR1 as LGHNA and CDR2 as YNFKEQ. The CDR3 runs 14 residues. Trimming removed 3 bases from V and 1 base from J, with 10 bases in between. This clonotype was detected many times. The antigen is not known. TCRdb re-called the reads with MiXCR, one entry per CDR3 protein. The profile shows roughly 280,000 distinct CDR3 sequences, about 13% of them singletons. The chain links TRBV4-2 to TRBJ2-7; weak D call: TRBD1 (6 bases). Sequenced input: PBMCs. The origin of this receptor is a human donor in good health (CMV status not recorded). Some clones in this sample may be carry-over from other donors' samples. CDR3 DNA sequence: TGTGCCAGCAGCCATCCGGACAGTTCCTACGAGCAGTACTTC. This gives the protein CASSHPDSSYEQYF.